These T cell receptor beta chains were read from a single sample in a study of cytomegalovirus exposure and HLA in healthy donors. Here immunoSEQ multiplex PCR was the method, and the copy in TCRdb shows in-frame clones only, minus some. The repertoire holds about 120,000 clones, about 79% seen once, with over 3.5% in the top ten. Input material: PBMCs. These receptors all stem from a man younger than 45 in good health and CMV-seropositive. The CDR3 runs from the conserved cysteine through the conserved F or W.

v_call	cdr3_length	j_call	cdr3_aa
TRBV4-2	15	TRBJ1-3	CASSQDEVSGNTIYF
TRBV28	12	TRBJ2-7	CASSPRRQEQYF
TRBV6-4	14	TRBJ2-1	CASSEGGDYNEQFF
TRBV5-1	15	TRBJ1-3	CASSLGPGQRNTIYF
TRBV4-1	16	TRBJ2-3	CASSQVSLVSTDTQYF
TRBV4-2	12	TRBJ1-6	CASSQADSPLHF
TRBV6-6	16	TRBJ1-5	CASSPDRPTGNQPQHF
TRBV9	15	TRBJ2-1	CASSALAGVLNEQFF
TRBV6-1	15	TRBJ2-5	CASSVLAGGQETQYF
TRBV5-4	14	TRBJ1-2	CASSPSTGVYGYTF
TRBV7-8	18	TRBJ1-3	CASSPKRNQGMVGNTIYF
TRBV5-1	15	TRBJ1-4	CASSLQGAGNEKLFF
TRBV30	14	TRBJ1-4	CAWSSRQGHEKLFF
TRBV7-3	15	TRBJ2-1	CASSPREGIYNEQFF
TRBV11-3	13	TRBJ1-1	CASSLGGDTEAFF
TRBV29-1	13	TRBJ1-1	CSVERTGRGEAFF
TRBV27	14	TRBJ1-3	CASSSGTGGTTIYF
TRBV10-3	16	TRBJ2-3	CAISEGLAGTTDTQYF
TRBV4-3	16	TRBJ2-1	CASSLLAGGTYNEQFF
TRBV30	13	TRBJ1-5	CAWSVSGNQPQHF
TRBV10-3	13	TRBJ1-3	CAISDRARNTIYF
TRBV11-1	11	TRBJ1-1	CASSLSTEAFF
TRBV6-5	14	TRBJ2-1	CASQRAGSGNEQFF
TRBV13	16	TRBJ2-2	CASSSRLAGVIGELFF
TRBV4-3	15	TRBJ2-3	CASSQGTTNTDTQYF
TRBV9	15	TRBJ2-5	CASSVDTTSGETQYF
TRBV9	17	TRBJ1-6	CASSQGQLRSYNSPLHF
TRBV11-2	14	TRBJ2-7	CASSLTGGFYEQYF
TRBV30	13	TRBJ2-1	CAWSVRLAGEQFF
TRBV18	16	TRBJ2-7	CASSPRVIADSYEQYF
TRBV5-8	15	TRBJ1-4	CASSNYGVGLEKLFF
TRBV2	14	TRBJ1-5	CASSRTFEDQPQHF
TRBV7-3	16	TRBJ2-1	CASSGGARFGYNEQFF
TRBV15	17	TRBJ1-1	CATSRDLVGAQGGEAFF
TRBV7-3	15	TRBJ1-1	CASSSGTGENTEAFF
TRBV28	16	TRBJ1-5	CASSLNRDRGYQPQHF
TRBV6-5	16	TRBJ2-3	CASSYKTGGFTDTQYF
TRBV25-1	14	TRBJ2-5	CASSETDIAETQYF
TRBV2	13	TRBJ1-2	CASTLGQERGYTF
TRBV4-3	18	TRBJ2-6	CASSPDPGQGAGANGLTF
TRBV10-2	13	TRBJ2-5	CASGPRVGETQYF
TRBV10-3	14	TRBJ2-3	CAISGQGRADTQYF
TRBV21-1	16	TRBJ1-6	CASSKGMGRDNSPLHF
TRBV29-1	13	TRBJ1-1	CSVVQALATEAFF
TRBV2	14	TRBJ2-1	CASSFRSSYNEQFF
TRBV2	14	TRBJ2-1	CASSEQRDSNEQFF
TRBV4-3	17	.	CASSQSQQGQGDYEQYF
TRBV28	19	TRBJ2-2	CASRLGAPRRLPNTGELFF
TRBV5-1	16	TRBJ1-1	CASSTGQGAGNTEAFF
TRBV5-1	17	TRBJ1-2	CASSSSSGTGGNYGYTF
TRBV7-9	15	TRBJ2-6	CASSVGFSGANGLTF
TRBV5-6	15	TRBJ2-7	CASSRDGTGFHEQYF